One and the same sample provided the 13 T cell receptor beta chains below, sequenced in a study of T cell responses to AZD1222 COVID-19 vaccine. Only in-frame clones appear in the TCRdb table, and some are missing; sequencing was by immunoSEQ multiplex PCR. The data contain 80,000 to 100,000 clones, roughly 86% of them singletons. The sequenced sample was peripheral blood, obtained on day 0 of AZD1222 vaccination. These receptor sequences come from an adult in good health.

The chain carries TRBV6-1 and TRBJ2-7, with 8 bases fitting TRBD1. The germline V gene encodes CDR1 MNHNS and CDR2 SASEGT. Unmatched junction bases numbered 10, after V lost 1 base and J lost 5 bases. The CDR3 loop spans 16 amino acids. CDR3 in DNA: TGTGCCAGCAGTGAAGGTGGGACAGGTCCTTTTCACGAGCAGTACTTC. Translated, it gives CASSEGGTGPFHEQYF.

The chain recombines TRBV28 with TRBJ1-4, with a possible D match to TRBD1 (5 bases). The V gene's germline CDR1 is MDHEN and CDR2 SYDVKM. This CDR3 comprises 15 residues. V was cut by 5 bases and J by 6 bases, with 16 bases left in between. The CDR3 spells CASSVGTEAYEKLFF. The CDR3 nucleotides read TGTGCCAGCAGTGTAGGGACCGAGGCTTATGAAAAACTGTTTTTT.

The chain recombines TRBV28 with TRBJ1-1; unclear D gene. Germline V gives CDR1 MDHEN, CDR2 SYDVKM. V was pared by 3 bases and J by 0 bases, with 11 bases between. This CDR3 has 15 amino acids. The CDR3: CASSLYATVNTEAFF. The DNA for the CDR3 is TGTGCCAGCAGTTTGTACGCGACCGTGAACACTGAAGCTTTCTTT.

The genes are TRBV7-2 and TRBJ2-2, with D uncertain. The CDR3 extends over 14 amino acids. Trimming took 4 bases from V and 8 from J, leaving 14 bases between them. Germline V CDR1 and CDR2: SGHTA, FQGNSA. CDR3 sequence (DNA): TGTGCCAGCAGCTCAGCCCGACCCGGGGGGGAGCTGTTTTTT. Its translation: CASSSARPGGELFF.

This rearrangement joins TRBV6-1 to TRBJ2-6; D possibly corresponds to TRBD1 (6 bases). CDR3 length equals 17 residues. V was cut by 4 bases and J by 0 bases, with 13 bases left in between. From germline, CDR1 is MNHNS and CDR2 SASEGT. CDR3: CASSADRRSSGANVLTF. The CDR3 DNA is TGTGCCAGCAGTGCTGACAGGAGGAGCTCTGGGGCCAACGTCCTGACTTTC.

The chain has TRBV27 and TRBJ2-5; 14 bases are a match to TRBD2. There are 14 residues in the CDR3. J lost 7 bases, V lost 8 bases, and 6 bases had no gene match. Germline CDR1 is MNHEY and CDR2 is SMNVEV (reference sequence). The CDR3 DNA follows: TGTGCCAGCGCCCGGACTAGCGGGGGGTTGACCCAGTACTTC. Its translation is CASARTSGGLTQYF.

The V and J genes are TRBV28 and TRBJ2-7; D remains unclear. CDR1 is MDHEN, CDR2 SYDVKM, per germline. V was trimmed by 5 bases and J by 3 bases, leaving 11 bases between them. The CDR3 is made up of 13 amino acids. The CDR3: CASSPGNDYEQYF. The CDR3 region has the DNA TGTGCCAGCAGTCCCGGTAACGACTACGAGCAGTACTTC.

The V and J genes are TRBV9 and TRBJ2-2; D unclear. The CDR3 is 15 residues long. The germline V and J ends were trimmed by 4 bases and 6 bases, with 16 bases remaining between them. Germline-derived CDR1 and CDR2 are SGDLS and YYNGEE. The DNA of the CDR3 is TGTGCCAGCAGCCCCTCGGCTTGGGATTCCGGGGAGCTGTTTTTT. Its protein product is CASSPSAWDSGELFF.

The gene calls are TRBV6-5 and TRBJ2-7, with 14 nucleotides matching TRBD2. The CDR3 runs to 15 residues. Germline V gene sequence: CDR1 MNHEY, CDR2 SVGAGI. The junction had 6 bases not matched to a gene; V was cut back by 6 bases and J by 5 bases. Here the CDR3 reads CASSRGTSGSDEQYF. The CDR3 DNA reads TGTGCCAGCAGCCGAGGGACTAGCGGGAGCGACGAGCAGTACTTC.

This clone was seen a few times. The chain uses TRBV28 and TRBJ2-1, with 7 positions matching TRBD2. In germline, CDR1 is MDHEN, CDR2 SYDVKM. The CDR3 consists of 15 residues. J was trimmed by 6 bases and V by 7 bases; bases with no gene match: 12. CDR3 protein: CASNNWGGLANEQFF. The CDR3 DNA reads TGTGCCAGCAATAATTGGGGGGGACTGGCCAATGAGCAGTTCTTC.

The chain has TRBV27 and TRBJ2-2, with D possibly TRBD2 on 6 matching bases. The CDR3 consists of 12 residues. Germline CDR1 and CDR2: MNHEY and SMNVEV (reference sequence). The CDR3 DNA reads as TGTGCGTCTAGCGAACCCACCGGGGAGCTGTTTTTT. Protein: CASSEPTGELFF.

This clone has a handful of counts. The CDR3 region has the DNA TGTGCCAGTAGACAGGAGTCAAGGGCTTTCTTT. Translated: CASRQESRAFF. The genes are TRBV2 and TRBJ1-1; D may be TRBD1 (6 bases). V lost 9 bases and J 11 bases, leaving 16 bases between the germline ends. Germline-derived CDR1 and CDR2 are SNHLY and FYNNEI. This CDR3 contains 11 residues.

The V gene is TRBV28, the J gene TRBJ1-5; 7 bases match TRBD1. The germline V gene has CDR1 MDHEN and CDR2 SYDVKM. The trim removed 5 bases at V and 9 bases at J, leaving 19 bases unmatched. The CDR3 extends over 17 amino acids. For the CDR3, the DNA is TGTGCCAGCAGTCCGGGCGGACAGGCCCCGAGAGGAGGGCCCCAGCATTTT. This codes for CASSPGGQAPRGGPQHF.